Presented here are 30 T cell receptor beta chains from one specimen sequenced in a study of CD8 T cells in ankylosing spondylitis. MiXCR was run by TCRdb on the 5' RACE reads, yielding one entry per CDR3 protein. The sample includes 200,000 to 300,000 distinct CDR3 sequences, under 12% of them seen just once. Material for sequencing was blood, either unsorted or a sorted T cell fraction (not recorded which). These receptors were obtained from a male donor with ankylosing spondylitis or in good health (not recorded which).

A few counts support this clonotype. The V gene is TRBV20-1, the J gene TRBJ2-7, with 7 nucleotides matching TRBD1. The CDR3 extends over 12 amino acids. J lost 4 bases, V lost 6 bases, and 6 bases had no gene match. The germline V gene has CDR1 DFQATT and CDR2 SNEGSKA (reference sequence). The CDR3 region is CSARDSPYEQYF. CDR3 DNA: TGCAGTGCAAGGGACAGCCCGTACGAGCAGTACTTC.

At least ten counts were recorded for this clonotype. The chain recombines TRBV7-2 with TRBJ2-3, with D tentatively TRBD2 (5 bases). The ends were cut back, 3 bases at V and 8 bases at J, with 9 bases in the middle. CDR3 size: 12 residues. The germline gives CDR1 SGHTA, CDR2 FQGNSA. The CDR3 reads CASSLPSSTQYF. The CDR3, as DNA: TGTGCCAGCAGCTTGCCTAGCAGTACGCAGTATTTT.

This clonotype was recorded at least ten times. This CDR3 reads CASSDELGYTF. DNA of the CDR3: TGTGCCAGCAGTGATGAGCTTGGCTACACCTTC. The chain links TRBV25-1 to TRBJ1-2; unclear D gene. V gave up 3 bases and J gave up 7 bases, with 6 bases separating them. The V gene's germline CDR1 is MGHDK and CDR2 SYGVNS. The CDR3 has 11 amino acids.

This clonotype was observed many times. This chain links TRBV3-1 with TRBJ1-2; 8 nucleotides match TRBD1. Germline CDR1 and CDR2: LGHDT and YNNKEL (reference sequence). This CDR3 spans 14 amino acids. V was clipped by 3 bases and J by 6 bases; unmatched bases: 6. The CDR3 reads CASSHRTGGNGYTF. CDR3 DNA sequence: TGTGCCAGCAGCCACCGTACAGGGGGAAATGGCTACACCTTC.

This clonotype was picked up many times. The rearrangement links TRBV18 to TRBJ1-1; D perhaps matches TRBD1 (6 bases). The CDR3 has 15 residues. Germline CDR1 KGHSH, CDR2 LQKENI. The V end was cut by 4 bases, the J end by 1 base, with 13 bases between. The CDR3 sequence is CASSQNGGPNTEAFF. The CDR3 nucleotides are TGTGCCAGCTCACAAAACGGGGGGCCGAACACTGAAGCTTTCTTT.

This clonotype has at least ten counts. This chain connects TRBV5-1 to TRBJ1-1; D is undetermined. V gave up 1 base and J gave up 1 base, with 8 bases separating them. Germline CDR1 and CDR2: SGHRS and YFSETQ. CDR3 length: 14 amino acids. The CDR3 here is CASSLTVGNTEAFF. The CDR3 coding sequence is TGCGCCAGCAGCTTGACGGTGGGGAACACTGAAGCTTTCTTT. Full variable domain (outside the CDR3, taken from reference TRBV5-1 and TRBJ1-1): KAGVTQTPRYLIKTRGQQVTLSCSPISGHRSVSWYQQTPGQGLQFLFEYFSETQRNKGNFPGRFSGRQFSNSRSEMNVSTLELGDSALYLCASSLTVGNTEAFFGQGTRLTVV.

There are a few counts of this clonotype. The chain joins TRBV5-1 to TRBJ2-5; D remains ambiguous. The V and J ends lost 1 base and 1 base respectively, with 8 bases between them. Per germline, CDR1 SGHRS and CDR2 YFSETQ. The CDR3 has 14 amino acids. CDR3 in DNA: TGCGCCAGCAGCTTGTTCAGTCCCCAAGAGACCCAGTACTTC. Protein: CASSLFSPQETQYF. The full variable domain, rest sourced from reference TRBV5-1 and TRBJ2-5, is KAGVTQTPRYLIKTRGQQVTLSCSPISGHRSVSWYQQTPGQGLQFLFEYFSETQRNKGNFPGRFSGRQFSNSRSEMNVSTLELGDSALYLCASSLFSPQETQYFGPGTRLLVL.

This clonotype has at least ten counts. The CDR3 loop reads CSARAPSGRITDTQYF. In DNA form, the CDR3 reads TGCAGTGCTAGAGCCCCTAGCGGGAGAATCACAGATACGCAGTATTTT. The gene calls are TRBV20-1 and TRBJ2-3; 10 bases agree with TRBD2. The CDR3 contains 16 residues. Unmatched junction bases numbered 6, after V lost 1 base and J lost 2 bases. Germline V gene data show CDR1 as DFQATT and CDR2 as SNEGSKA (reference sequence).

This clonotype came up many times. The genes are TRBV6-6 and TRBJ1-1; the D is unclear. V dropped 6 bases and J dropped 6 bases, with 11 bases sitting between them. This CDR3 has 12 residues. The germline V gene encodes CDR1 MNHNY and CDR2 SVGAGI (reference sequence). CDR3 nucleotides: TGTGCCAGCAGCCCCCAGGTGGCTGAAGCTTTCTTT. It encodes CASSPQVAEAFF.

At least ten counts were recorded for this clonotype. V usage is TRBV6-5 and J usage is TRBJ2-1; TRBD2 matches at 10 bases. There are 18 residues in the CDR3. Germline CDR1 and CDR2: MNHEY and SVGAGI. Trimming removed 2 bases from V and 0 bases from J; junction bases left unmatched: 7. In nucleotides, the CDR3 is TGTGCCAGCAGTTACGGCGGACTAGCGGATAGCTCCTACAATGAGCAGTTCTTC. Encoded protein: CASSYGGLADSSYNEQFF.

This clonotype was counted a single time. This chain links TRBV2 with TRBJ2-7, with 7 bases lining up with TRBD1. Germline CDR1 is SNHLY and CDR2 is FYNNEI. J was trimmed by 4 bases and V by 4 bases; bases with no gene match: 7. The CDR3 totals 14 residues. This CDR3 reads CASSVGGSVYEQYF. Here the CDR3 DNA reads TGTGCCAGCAGTGTAGGGGGCAGTGTATACGAGCAGTACTTC. The full variable domain, completed using reference TRBV2 and TRBJ2-7, is EPEVTQTPSHQVTQMGQEVILRCVPISNHLYFYWYRQILGQKVEFLVSFYNNEISEKSEIFDDQFSVERPDGSNFTLKIRSTKLEDSAMYFCASSVGGSVYEQYFGPGTRLTVT.

This clonotype was counted many times. The chain joins TRBV5-1 to TRBJ2-1, with a weak D call TRBD2 (6 bases). V gave up 0 bases and J gave up 0 bases, with 13 bases separating them. There are 17 residues in the CDR3. The germline gives CDR1 SGHRS, CDR2 YFSETQ. The CDR3 DNA reads as TGCGCCAGCAGCTTGGGGCCGGGACTTAGCTCCTACAATGAGCAGTTCTTC. Protein sequence: CASSLGPGLSSYNEQFF.

This clonotype was found many times. V usage is TRBV9 and J usage is TRBJ2-3, with a possible D match to TRBD1 (6 bases). V was shortened by 3 bases and J by 11 bases, with 13 bases between the two germline ends. This CDR3 spans 12 amino acids. CDR1 and CDR2 (germline): SGDLS, YYNGEE. CDR3 in amino acids: CASSAHRARQYF. CDR3 DNA sequence: TGTGCCAGCAGCGCACACAGGGCCAGGCAGTATTTT.

This clonotype came up many times. The chain recombines TRBV6-5 with TRBJ2-2; no clear D. Between the trimmed V and J ends, which lost 2 bases and 8 bases, there was a span of 3 bases. Germline V lookup: CDR1 MNHEY, CDR2 SVGAGI. CDR3 length: 11 residues. The CDR3 protein is CASSYGGELFF. CDR3 coding DNA: TGTGCCAGCAGTTACGGTGGGGAGCTGTTTTTT.

The V and J genes are TRBV5-1 and TRBJ2-3; a possible D gene is TRBD1 (5 bases). CDR3 length equals 13 residues. Trimming left V 4 bases short and J 6 bases short, with 12 bases between. The germline V gene encodes CDR1 SGHRS and CDR2 YFSETQ. The CDR3 sequence is CASSPGNRDTQYF. The CDR3 DNA reads as TGCGCCAGCAGCCCCGGCAACAGGGATACGCAGTATTTT.

This clonotype appeared many times. This chain connects TRBV15 to TRBJ2-1; 9 bases match TRBD1. V lost 0 bases, J lost 3 bases, and 9 bases stayed unmatched. CDR3 length equals 18 residues. CDR1 and CDR2 (germline): LNHNV, YYDKDF (reference sequence). CDR3 coding DNA: TGTGCCACCAGCAGAGATAGGAGGACAGGGGCTAACTACAATGAGCAGTTCTTC. Residues: CATSRDRRTGANYNEQFF.

As concerns this clonotype: The DNA is omitted, as the CDR3 cannot be located on it reliably, and the CDR3 follows TCRdb's listing. The chain carries TRBV3-1 and TRBJ2-7; TRBD2 is taken as the D call from the table, unchecked against the DNA. Counting both end residues, the CDR3 totals 17 amino acids. Germline CDR1 and CDR2: LGHDT and YNNKEL (reference sequence). CDR3 protein: CASSQGVASGILQVEYF.

The table lists this clonotype with many counts. The chain uses TRBV14 and TRBJ2-1; TRBD1 agrees at 8 bases. Looked up from germline, CDR1 is SGHDN and CDR2 is FVKESK. This CDR3 has 19 amino acids. V lost 2 bases and J lost 4; bases outside the gene matches: 16. CDR3 sequence (DNA): TGTGCCAGCAGCCAACGGACAGGGTCATATCTTTCGTCTTACAATGAGCAGTTCTTC. Amino acids: CASSQRTGSYLSSYNEQFF.

In this sample, this clonotype turned up many times. The chain recombines TRBV6-1 with TRBJ2-7; perhaps D is TRBD1 or TRBD2 (6 bases each). The CDR3 length is 14 residues. Looked up from germline, CDR1 is MNHNS and CDR2 is SASEGT. V was clipped by 3 bases and J by 2 bases, with 11 bases between them. In DNA, the CDR3 is TGTGCCAGCAGTGAGCAGGGGAGGACCTACGAGCAGTACTTC. Amino acid sequence: CASSEQGRTYEQYF.

This clonotype has a count of ten or more. The chain links TRBV4-2 to TRBJ1-4, with 9 bases lining up with TRBD1. Germline trimming cut 0 bases from V and 4 bases from J; bases unmatched to any gene: 3. Germline-derived CDR1 and CDR2 are LGHNA and YNFKEQ. This CDR3 has 16 residues. CDR3 amino acids: CASSQDRDRVNEKLFF. CDR3 DNA: TGTGCCAGCAGCCAAGATAGGGACAGGGTTAATGAAAAACTGTTTTTT.

This clonotype has just one count. This may be a read error: a much more frequent sequence differs by one nucleotide. The chain employs TRBV5-1 and TRBJ2-7; D is possibly TRBD2 (6 bases). The CDR3 contains 13 residues. Per the germline V gene, CDR1 is SGHRS and CDR2 is YFSETQ. Between the trimmed V and J ends, which lost 5 bases and 5 bases, there was a span of 14 bases. CDR3 sequence (DNA): TGCGCCAGCAGTACCCAGGAGGGGAACGAGCAGTACTTC. It yields the protein CASSTQEGNEQYF.

In its sample, this clonotype was seen many times. V and J are TRBV20-1 and TRBJ1-2; TRBD1 might be the D (5 bases). This CDR3 spans 13 amino acids. Trimming took 4 bases from V and 3 from J, leaving 12 bases between them. Germline V gene sequence: CDR1 DFQATT, CDR2 SNEGSKA (reference sequence). This CDR3 is CSATRGGDYGYTF. The CDR3 nucleotides read TGCAGTGCTACCCGGGGGGGGGACTATGGCTACACCTTC.

This clonotype occurred a few times. The V and J genes are TRBV7-9 and TRBJ1-2; the match to TRBD1 covers 9 bases. With 5 bases clipped from V and 0 bases from J, the junction kept 7 bases outside the gene matches. The CDR3 totals 16 residues. Germline assignment: CDR1 SEHNR and CDR2 FQNEAQ (reference sequence). The CDR3 loop reads CASSPRDRAPNYGYTF. The CDR3, as DNA: TGTGCCAGCAGCCCGCGGGACAGGGCCCCTAACTATGGCTACACCTTC.

In this sample, this clonotype turned up many times. The chain combines TRBV5-1 with TRBJ2-3, with no clear D. Germline V gives CDR1 SGHRS, CDR2 YFSETQ. This CDR3 contains 15 residues. With 0 bases removed from V and 2 bases from J, the gap between germline ends came to 10 bases. The DNA of the CDR3 is TGCGCCAGCAGCTTGGAGGGCGGAGACACAGATACGCAGTATTTT. It codes for CASSLEGGDTDTQYF.

A few counts support this clonotype. This chain uses TRBV12-3 or TRBV12-4 with TRBJ2-7, with TRBD2 matching 9 bases. The CDR3 consists of 15 residues. Germline trimming cut 3 bases from V and 5 bases from J; bases unmatched to any gene: 8. The CDR3 is CASSFATSGAHEQYF. Written as DNA, the CDR3 is TGTGCCAGCAGTTTTGCGACTAGCGGAGCCCACGAGCAGTACTTC.

In its sample, this clonotype was seen many times. The chain carries TRBV27 and TRBJ2-2; TRBD2 matches at 8 bases. The V gene's germline CDR1 is MNHEY and CDR2 SMNVEV (reference sequence). V was pared by 6 bases and J by 3 bases, with 6 bases of the junction left unmatched. The CDR3 contains 15 residues. The CDR3 DNA is TGTGCCAGCAGGAGCGGACTAGCAGACACCGGGGAGCTGTTTTTT. Translating it yields CASRSGLADTGELFF.

This clonotype came up a few times. The V gene is TRBV20-1, the J gene TRBJ1-6, with D possibly matching TRBD1 (6 bases). The CDR3 is made up of 17 amino acids. Trimming removed 3 bases at V and 0 bases at J, with 15 bases between. The germline V gene encodes CDR1 DFQATT and CDR2 SNEGSKA (reference sequence). CDR3 in DNA: TGCAGTGCTAGCGTGCCGGGGGCGAGCTCCTATAATTCACCCCTCCACTTT. Protein product: CSASVPGASSYNSPLHF.

This clonotype was detected many times. This sequence joins TRBV5-6 and TRBJ2-6; unclear D gene. Germline CDR1 is SGHDT and CDR2 is YYEEEE. There are 16 residues in the CDR3. Trimming took 3 bases from V and 0 from J, leaving 10 bases between them. The CDR3 nucleotides read TGTGCCAGCAGCTCCTTCTTCTTCTCTGGGGCCAACGTCCTGACTTTC. This sequence encodes CASSSFFFSGANVLTF.

The chain has TRBV11-3 and TRBJ2-2; 7 nucleotides line up with TRBD1. CDR1 is SGHNT, CDR2 YENEEA, per germline. With V trimmed by 4 bases and J by 8 bases, 10 bases remained unmatched. This CDR3 spans 15 amino acids. The CDR3, as DNA: TGTGCCAGCAGCTCCACCGGACAGGTCCGGGGGGAGCTGTTTTTT. Translation gives CASSSTGQVRGELFF.

The chain couples TRBV20-1 to TRBJ2-7; 9 nucleotides align to TRBD1. This CDR3 has 15 residues. The germline V gene encodes CDR1 DFQATT and CDR2 SNEGSKA (reference sequence). The V gene end was trimmed by 2 bases and the J gene end by 2 bases; junction bases not matched to a gene: 7. The CDR3 reads CSARTGTGIPYEQYF. Written as DNA, the CDR3 is TGCAGTGCTAGAACCGGGACAGGGATCCCCTACGAGCAGTACTTC.